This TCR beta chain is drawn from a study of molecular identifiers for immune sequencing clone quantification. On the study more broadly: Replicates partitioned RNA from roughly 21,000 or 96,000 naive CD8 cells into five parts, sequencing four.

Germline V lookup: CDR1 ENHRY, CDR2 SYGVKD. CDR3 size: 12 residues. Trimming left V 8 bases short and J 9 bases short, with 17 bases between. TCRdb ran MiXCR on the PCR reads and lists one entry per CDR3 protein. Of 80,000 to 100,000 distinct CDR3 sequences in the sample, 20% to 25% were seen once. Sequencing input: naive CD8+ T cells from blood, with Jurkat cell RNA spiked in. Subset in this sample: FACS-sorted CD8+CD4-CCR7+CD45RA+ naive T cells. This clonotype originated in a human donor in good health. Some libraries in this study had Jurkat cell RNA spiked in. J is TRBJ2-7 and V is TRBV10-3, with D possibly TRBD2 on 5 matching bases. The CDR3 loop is CAISEGIGGQYF. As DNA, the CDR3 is TGTGCCATCTCCGAGGGAATCGGCGGGCAGTACTTC.